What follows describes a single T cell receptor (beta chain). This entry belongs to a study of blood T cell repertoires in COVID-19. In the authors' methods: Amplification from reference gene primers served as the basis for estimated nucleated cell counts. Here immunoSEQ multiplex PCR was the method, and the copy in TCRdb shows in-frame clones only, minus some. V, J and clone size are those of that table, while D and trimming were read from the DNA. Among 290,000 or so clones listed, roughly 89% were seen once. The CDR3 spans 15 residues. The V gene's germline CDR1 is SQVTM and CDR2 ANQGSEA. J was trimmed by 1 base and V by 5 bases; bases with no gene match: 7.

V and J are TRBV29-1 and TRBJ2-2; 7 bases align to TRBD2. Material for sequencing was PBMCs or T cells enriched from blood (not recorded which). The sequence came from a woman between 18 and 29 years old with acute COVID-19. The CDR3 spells CSVSGGSVNTGELFF. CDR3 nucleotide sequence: TGCAGCGTTTCGGGCGGGAGCGTGAACACCGGGGAGCTGTTTTTT.